This T cell receptor beta chain stems from a study of human T cells and chemical hapten exposure. A few counts support this clonotype. Time point of the sample: pre-sensitization, week 0. The treatment was: therapeutic diphenylcyclopropenone sensitization with weekly scalp DPC. Original processing notes: Samples ranged from roughly 20,000 to 700,000 TCRs, with a median of roughly 96,000. TCRdb fed the RACE reads into MiXCR, producing one record per CDR3 protein. These V and J calls are TCRdb output, not the study's own analysis. The sample carries 80,000 to 100,000 distinct CDR3 sequences, roughly a tenth recorded once. V gave up 8 bases and J gave up 2 bases, with 13 bases separating them. CDR3 length: 15 residues. CDR1 SGHAT and CDR2 FQDESV come from the germline V gene (reference sequence).

This sample comprised whole blood, obtained in connection with sensitization to the hapten diphenylcyclopropenone (DPC). The TCR comes from a woman between 40 and 55 years old with alopecia areata. Some clones in this sample may be carry-over from other donors' samples. V usage is TRBV11-1 and J usage is TRBJ1-6; the D is unclear. CDR3 sequence (DNA): TGTGCCAGCGGTGCCGGTGATCCCTATAATTCACCCCTCCACTTT. Translated, it gives CASGAGDPYNSPLHF.